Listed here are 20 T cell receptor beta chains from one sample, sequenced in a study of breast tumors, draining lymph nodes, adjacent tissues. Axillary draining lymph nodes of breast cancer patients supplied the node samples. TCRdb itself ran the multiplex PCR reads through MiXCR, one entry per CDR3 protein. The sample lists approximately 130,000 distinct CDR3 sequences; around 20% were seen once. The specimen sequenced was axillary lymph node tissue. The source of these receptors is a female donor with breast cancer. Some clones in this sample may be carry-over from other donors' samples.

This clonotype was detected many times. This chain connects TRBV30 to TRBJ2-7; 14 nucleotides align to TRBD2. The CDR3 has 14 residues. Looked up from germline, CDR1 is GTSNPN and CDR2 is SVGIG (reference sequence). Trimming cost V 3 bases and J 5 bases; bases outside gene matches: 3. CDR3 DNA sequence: TGTGCCTGGAGAGGACTAGCGGGAGGCAACGAGCAGTACTTC. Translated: CAWRGLAGGNEQYF.

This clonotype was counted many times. The CDR3 coding sequence is TGCGCCAGCAGCTTGGACAGACCCTCTGGAAACACCATATATTTT. It encodes CASSLDRPSGNTIYF. The chain joins TRBV5-1 to TRBJ1-3; D unclear. Germline values: CDR1 SGHRS, CDR2 YFSETQ. V was pared by 0 bases and J by 0 bases, with 7 bases between. The CDR3 has 15 amino acids.

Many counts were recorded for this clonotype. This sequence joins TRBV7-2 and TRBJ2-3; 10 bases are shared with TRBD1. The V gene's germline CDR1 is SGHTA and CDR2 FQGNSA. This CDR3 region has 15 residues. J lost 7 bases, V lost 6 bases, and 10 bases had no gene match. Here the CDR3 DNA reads TGTGCCAGCAGTCCAACGGGACAGGGGTGGAATACGCAGTATTTT. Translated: CASSPTGQGWNTQYF.

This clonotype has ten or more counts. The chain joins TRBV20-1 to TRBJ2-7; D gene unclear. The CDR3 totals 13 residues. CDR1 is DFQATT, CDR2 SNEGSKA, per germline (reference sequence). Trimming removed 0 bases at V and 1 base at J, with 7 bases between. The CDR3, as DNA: TGCAGTGCTAGAGATGTCCAGTCCTACGAGCAGTACTTC. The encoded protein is CSARDVQSYEQYF.

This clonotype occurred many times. The CDR3 region is CASSVARKNTGELFF. Written as DNA, the CDR3 is TGTGCCAGCAGTGTCGCCCGAAAGAACACCGGGGAGCTGTTTTTT. The chain has TRBV2 and TRBJ2-2; D remains ambiguous. Per the germline V gene, CDR1 is SNHLY and CDR2 is FYNNEI. Trimming removed 4 bases at V and 1 base at J, with 10 bases between. The CDR3 loop spans 15 amino acids.

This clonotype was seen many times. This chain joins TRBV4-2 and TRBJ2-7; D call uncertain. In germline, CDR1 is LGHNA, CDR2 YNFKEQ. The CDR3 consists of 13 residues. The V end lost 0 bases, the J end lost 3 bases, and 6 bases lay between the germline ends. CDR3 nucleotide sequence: TGTGCCAGCAGCCAAGAACCCGTCTACGAGCAGTACTTC. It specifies CASSQEPVYEQYF.

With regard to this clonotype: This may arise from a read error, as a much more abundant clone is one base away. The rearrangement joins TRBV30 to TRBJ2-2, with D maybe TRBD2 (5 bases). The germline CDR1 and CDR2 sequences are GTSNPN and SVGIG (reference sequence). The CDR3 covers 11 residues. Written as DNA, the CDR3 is TGTGCCTGGAGAGGGTCCGGGGAGCTGCTTTTT. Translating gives CAWRGSGELLF. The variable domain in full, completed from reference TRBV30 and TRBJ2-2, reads SQTIHQWPATLVQPVGSPLSLECTVEGTSNPNLYWYRQAAGRGLQLLFYSVGIGQISSEVPQNLSASRPQDRQFILSSKKLLLSDSGFYLCAWRGSGELLFGEGSRLTVL.

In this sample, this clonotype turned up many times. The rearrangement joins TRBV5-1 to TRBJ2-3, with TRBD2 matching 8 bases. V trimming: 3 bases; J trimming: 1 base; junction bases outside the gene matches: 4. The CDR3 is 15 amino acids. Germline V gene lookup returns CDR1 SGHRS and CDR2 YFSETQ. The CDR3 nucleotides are TGCGCCAGCAGCTGGAGGACTAGCCGCACAGATACGCAGTATTTT. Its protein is CASSWRTSRTDTQYF.

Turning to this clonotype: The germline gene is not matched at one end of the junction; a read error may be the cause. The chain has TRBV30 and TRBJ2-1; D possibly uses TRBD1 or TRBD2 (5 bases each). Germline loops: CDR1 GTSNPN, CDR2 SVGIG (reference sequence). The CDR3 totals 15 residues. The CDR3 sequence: CAWSGTLSSYSEQFF. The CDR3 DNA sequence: TGTGCCTGGAGCGGGACGTTGAGCTCCTACAGTGAGCAGTTCTTC.

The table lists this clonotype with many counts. The CDR3 region has the DNA TGTGCCAGCAGCTTAGCGTCACTAGCGGGAGTGCACAATGAGCAGTTCTTC. It is translated as CASSLASLAGVHNEQFF. The chain is built from TRBV7-2 and TRBJ2-1; TRBD2 matches 11 bases. In germline, CDR1 is SGHTA, CDR2 FQGNSA. CDR3 length equals 17 residues. V lost 0 bases and J lost 5; bases outside the gene matches: 6.

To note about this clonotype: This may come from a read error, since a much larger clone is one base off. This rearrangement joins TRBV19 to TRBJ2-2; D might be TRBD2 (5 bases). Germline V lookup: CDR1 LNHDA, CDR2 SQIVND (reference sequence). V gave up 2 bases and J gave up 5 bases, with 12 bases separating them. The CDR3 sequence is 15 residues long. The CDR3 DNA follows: TGTGCCAGTAGTATAATTCCAGAGGGTACCGGGGAGCTGTTTTTT. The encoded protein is CASSIIPEGTGELFF.

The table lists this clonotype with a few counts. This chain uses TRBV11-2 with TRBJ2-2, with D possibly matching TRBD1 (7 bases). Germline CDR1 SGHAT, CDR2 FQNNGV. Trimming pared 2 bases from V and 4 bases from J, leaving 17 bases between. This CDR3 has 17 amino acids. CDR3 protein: CASSLRGGTVVTGELFF. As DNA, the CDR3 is TGTGCCAGCAGCTTACGGGGCGGGACAGTAGTCACCGGGGAGCTGTTTTTT.

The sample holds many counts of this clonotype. The CDR3 DNA sequence: TGTGCCAGCAGGACCGACAGGGTAACCTACGAGCAGTACTTC. It encodes CASRTDRVTYEQYF. The chain has TRBV6-1 and TRBJ2-7; 7 bases match TRBD1. The CDR3 sequence is 14 residues long. Germline CDR1 and CDR2: MNHNS and SASEGT. Trimming removed 6 bases from V and 2 bases from J; junction bases left unmatched: 7.

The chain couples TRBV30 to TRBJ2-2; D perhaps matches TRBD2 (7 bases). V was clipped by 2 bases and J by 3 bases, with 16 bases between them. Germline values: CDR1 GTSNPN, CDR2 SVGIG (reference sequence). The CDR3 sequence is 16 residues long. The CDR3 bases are TGTGCCTGGAGTCCCTGGAGGGGGGGATACACCGGGGAGCTGTTTTTT. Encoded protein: CAWSPWRGGYTGELFF.

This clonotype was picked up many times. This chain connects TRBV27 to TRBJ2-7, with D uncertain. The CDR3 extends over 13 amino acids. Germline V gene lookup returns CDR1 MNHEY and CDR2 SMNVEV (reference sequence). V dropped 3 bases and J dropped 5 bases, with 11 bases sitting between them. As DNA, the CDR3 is TGTGCCAGCAGTTTGACGAGGATGCACGAGCAGTACTTC. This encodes CASSLTRMHEQYF.

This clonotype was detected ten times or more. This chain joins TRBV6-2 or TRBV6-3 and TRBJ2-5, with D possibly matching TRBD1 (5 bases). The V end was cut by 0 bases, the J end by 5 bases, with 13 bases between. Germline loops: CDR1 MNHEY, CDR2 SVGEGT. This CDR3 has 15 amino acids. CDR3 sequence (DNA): TGTGCCAGCAGTTACTCGAATGCAGGGTCCGAGACCCAGTACTTC. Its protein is CASSYSNAGSETQYF.

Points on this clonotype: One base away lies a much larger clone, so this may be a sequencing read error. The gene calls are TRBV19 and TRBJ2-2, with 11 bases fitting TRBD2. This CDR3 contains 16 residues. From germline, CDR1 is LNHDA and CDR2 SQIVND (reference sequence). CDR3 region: CTSTKLAGEGTGELFF. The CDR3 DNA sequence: TGTACCAGTACAAAACTAGCGGGAGAGGGCACCGGGGAGCTGTTTTTT.

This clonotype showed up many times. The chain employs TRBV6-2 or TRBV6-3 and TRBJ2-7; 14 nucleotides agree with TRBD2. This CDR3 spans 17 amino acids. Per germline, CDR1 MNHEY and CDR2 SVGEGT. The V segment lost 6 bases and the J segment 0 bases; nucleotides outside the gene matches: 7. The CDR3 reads CASSLPGLAGDSYEQYF. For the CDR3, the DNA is TGTGCCAGCAGCCTACCGGGACTAGCGGGGGACTCCTACGAGCAGTACTTC.

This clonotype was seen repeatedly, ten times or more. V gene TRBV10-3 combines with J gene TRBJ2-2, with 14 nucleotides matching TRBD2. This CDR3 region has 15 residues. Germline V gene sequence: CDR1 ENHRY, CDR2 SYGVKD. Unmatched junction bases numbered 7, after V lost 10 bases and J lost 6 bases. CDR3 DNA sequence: TGTGCCACCAGAGGACTAGCGGGAGGATCCGGGGAGCTGTTTTTT. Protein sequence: CATRGLAGGSGELFF.

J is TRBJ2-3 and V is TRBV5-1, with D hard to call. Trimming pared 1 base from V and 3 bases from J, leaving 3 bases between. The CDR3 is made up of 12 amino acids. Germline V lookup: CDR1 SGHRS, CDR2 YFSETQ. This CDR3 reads CASSLKTDTQYF. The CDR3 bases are TGCGCCAGCAGCTTGAAGACAGATACGCAGTATTTT.